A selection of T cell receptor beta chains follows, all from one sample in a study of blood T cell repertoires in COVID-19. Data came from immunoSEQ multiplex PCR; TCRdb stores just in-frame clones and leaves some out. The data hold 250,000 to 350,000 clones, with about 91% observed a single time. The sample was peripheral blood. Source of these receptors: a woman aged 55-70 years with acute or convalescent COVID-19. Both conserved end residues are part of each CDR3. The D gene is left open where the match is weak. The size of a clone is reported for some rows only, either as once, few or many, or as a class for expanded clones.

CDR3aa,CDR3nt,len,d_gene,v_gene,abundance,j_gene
CASSSGLARDTQYF,TGTGCCAGCAGCTCGGGACTAGCCAGAGATACGCAGTATTTT,14,TRBD2,TRBV7-7,NA,TRBJ2-3
CASSQELAAAYNEQFF,TGCGCCAGCAGCCAGGAACTAGCGGCAGCATACAATGAGCAGTTCTTC,16,TRBD2,TRBV5-1,NA,TRBJ2-1
CASSLGSGNEQFF,TGTGCCAGCAGCTTAGGATCAGGAAATGAGCAGTTCTTC,13,NA,TRBV7-2,NA,TRBJ2-1
CASSETWTGQLSGANVLTF,TGTGCCAGCAGTGAAACTTGGACAGGTCAACTCTCTGGGGCCAACGTCCTGACTTTC,19,TRBD1,TRBV6-1,few,TRBJ2-6
CATSRAGLAPSVETQYF,TGTGCCACCAGCAGAGCCGGACTAGCGCCGAGCGTGGAGACCCAGTACTTC,17,TRBD2,TRBV15,NA,TRBJ2-5
CAIIPGTPEAFF,TGTGCCATTATTCCGGGAACTCCTGAAGCTTTCTTT,12,NA,TRBV7-9,NA,TRBJ1-1
CASSYNLNTEAFF,TGTGCCAGCAGTTATAACTTGAACACTGAAGCTTTCTTT,13,NA,TRBV6-5,NA,TRBJ1-1
CASSQVGAPRSHAEAFF,TGTGCCAGCAGCCAAGTTGGTGCCCCGAGAAGTCATGCGGAAGCTTTCTTT,17,NA,TRBV14,once,TRBJ1-1
CAWSRAYRDQPQHF,TGTGCCTGGAGCCGTGCCTACAGGGATCAGCCCCAGCATTTT,14,NA,TRBV30,NA,TRBJ1-5
CASSIGGTAVRQPQHF,TGTGCCAGTAGTATAGGAGGGACAGCGGTGCGTCAGCCCCAGCATTTT,16,TRBD1,TRBV19,NA,TRBJ1-5
CASSLGTGNEKLFF,TGTGCCAGCAGCTTGGGGACAGGGAATGAAAAACTGTTTTTT,14,TRBD1,TRBV5-5,NA,TRBJ1-4
CASSHSGGQKNEQFF,TGTGCCAGCAGTCATAGCGGGGGCCAGAAGAATGAGCAGTTCTTC,15,TRBD2,TRBV7-2,NA,TRBJ2-1
CASSQEGGMTGTYEQYF,TGTGCCAGCAGCCAAGAAGGAGGCATGACAGGGACCTACGAGCAGTACTTC,17,TRBD1,TRBV4-2,NA,TRBJ2-7
CASSYRAGAGETQYF,TGTGCCAGCAGTTACAGGGCAGGGGCCGGGGAGACCCAGTACTTC,15,NA,TRBV6-5,NA,TRBJ2-5
CASSTGVHNEQFF,TGTGCCAGCAGTACAGGGGTTCACAATGAGCAGTTCTTC,13,TRBD1,TRBV11-2,once,TRBJ2-1
CASSMASGPGDEQYF,TGTGCCAGCAGTATGGCTAGCGGCCCAGGGGACGAGCAGTACTTC,15,NA,TRBV28,NA,TRBJ2-7
CASPRDKRREQYF,TGTGCCAGCCCCCGGGACAAAAGGCGCGAGCAGTACTTC,13,NA,TRBV5-4,NA,TRBJ2-7
CASSLAGTGANVLTF,TGTGCCAGCAGCTTGGCGGGGACTGGGGCCAACGTCCTGACTTTC,15,NA,TRBV5-6,NA,TRBJ2-6
CASSQAAGLYNSPLHF,TGTGCCAGCAGCCAAGCAGCAGGCCTCTATAATTCACCCCTCCACTTT,16,NA,TRBV14,NA,TRBJ1-6
CASSLDRLAKNIQYF,TGTGCCAGCAGCCTCGACAGGCTAGCCAAAAACATTCAGTACTTC,15,NA,TRBV7-8,NA,TRBJ2-4
CASKLRAGRFNYGYTF,TGTGCCTCGAAGCTCCGGGCAGGGCGGTTTAACTATGGCTACACCTTC,16,NA,TRBV28,NA,TRBJ1-2
CASSPKGRINTEAFF,TGTGCCAGCAGCCCGAAGGGGCGCATCAACACTGAAGCTTTCTTT,15,NA,TRBV7-9,NA,TRBJ1-1
CASSTRDRDHEQYF,TGTGCCAGCAGCACTCGGGACAGGGACCACGAGCAGTACTTC,14,TRBD1,TRBV7-9,NA,TRBJ2-7
CASSYLRKYEQYF,TGTGCCAGCAGTTACCTCAGGAAGTACGAGCAGTACTTC,13,NA,TRBV28,few,TRBJ2-7
CAWTGGLYSPLHF,TGTGCCTGGACAGGGGGCCTTTATTCACCCCTCCACTTT,13,TRBD1,TRBV30,NA,TRBJ1-6
CASSQERTGNQPQHF,TGCGCCAGCAGCCAAGAGCGCACAGGCAATCAGCCCCAGCATTTT,15,NA,TRBV4-1,NA,TRBJ1-5
CASSSQPGEETQYF,TGCGCCAGCAGCTCCCAACCGGGGGAGGAGACCCAGTACTTC,14,NA,TRBV5-1,NA,TRBJ2-5
CASSQTGIYGYTF,TGTGCCAGCAGCCAAACAGGGATCTATGGCTACACCTTC,13,NA,TRBV28,few,TRBJ1-2
CASSAGRERAKNIQYF,TGTGCCAGCAGCGCGGGCAGGGAAAGAGCCAAAAACATTCAGTACTTC,16,NA,TRBV9,NA,TRBJ2-4
CASSNPPGTESYEQYF,TGTGCCAGCAGCAACCCACCCGGGACAGAGTCCTACGAGCAGTACTTC,16,NA,TRBV21-1,NA,TRBJ2-7
CASSLKMRQIVTDTQYF,TGCGCCAGCAGCTTGAAGATGCGACAGATTGTTACCGATACGCAGTATTTT,17,NA,TRBV5-1,NA,TRBJ2-3
CASSVTGPGNTIYF,TGTGCCAGCAGCGTTACAGGGCCTGGAAACACCATATATTTT,14,NA,TRBV7-9,NA,TRBJ1-3